These 22 T cell receptor beta chains were all obtained from the same sample, sequenced in a study of T cell repertoires in cytomegalovirus infection. Antigen specificity for these receptors is unknown. TCRdb re-derived calls from the reads in MiXCR, one entry per CDR3 protein. Among 900,000 to 950,000 distinct CDR3 sequences listed, 31% were seen once. The sequencing here drew on cultured CD8+ T cells from PBMCs, taken from culture after CMV antigen stimulation. These TCRs come from a human donor in good health (CMV status not recorded). Some clones in this sample may be carry-over from other donors' samples.

This rearrangement joins TRBV4-3 to TRBJ1-5; D is unclear. CDR3 size: 15 residues. Trimming took 1 base from V and 4 from J, leaving 11 bases between them. The V gene's germline CDR1 is LGHNA and CDR2 YSLEER. CDR3 sequence: CASSQGRDTNQPQHF. The CDR3 DNA reads as TGCGCCAGCAGCCAAGGACGGGATACTAATCAGCCCCAGCATTTT.

This clonotype has only one observation. The chain carries TRBV7-6 and TRBJ1-3, with D perhaps TRBD1 (5 bases). This CDR3 has 14 residues. Germline V gene sequence: CDR1 SGHVS, CDR2 FNYEAQ. The V gene lost 3 bases and the J gene lost 2 bases, with 8 bases spanning the gap. The CDR3 sequence: CASSLGDPGNTIYF. The DNA of the CDR3 is TGTGCCAGCAGCTTGGGGGACCCTGGAAACACCATATATTTT.

This clonotype appeared many times. This chain joins TRBV7-8 and TRBJ2-7; 10 bases fit TRBD1. CDR3 length equals 14 residues. Germline V gene sequence: CDR1 SGHVS, CDR2 FQNEAQ. Trimming cost V 5 bases and J 4 bases; bases outside gene matches: 5. This chain's CDR3 is CASSMGTGAYEQYF. CDR3 sequence (DNA): TGTGCCAGCAGCATGGGGACAGGGGCGTACGAGCAGTACTTC.

The chain couples TRBV7-9 to TRBJ1-2; D is undetermined. Germline lookup yields CDR1 SEHNR and CDR2 FQNEAQ (reference sequence). Trimming stripped 8 bases from V and 8 bases from J, with 6 bases between. This CDR3 contains 9 residues. CDR3 coding DNA: TGTGCCAGCCCTAACGGCTACACCTTC. It is translated as CASPNGYTF.

This clonotype came up many times. Germline and junction disagree at one end, which may indicate a read error. The genes are TRBV7-7 and TRBJ2-1; 10 bases match TRBD2. This CDR3 contains 16 residues. Germline V gene lookup returns CDR1 SSHAT and CDR2 FNYEAQ (reference sequence). CDR3 loop: CASSPRTSGMYNEQFF. The CDR3 bases are TGTGCTAGCAGCCCCCGGACTAGCGGAATGTACAATGAGCAGTTCTTC.

This clonotype was counted a few times. This rearrangement joins TRBV9 to TRBJ2-2; D tentatively reads TRBD1 or TRBD2 (5 bases each). In germline, CDR1 is SGDLS, CDR2 YYNGEE. This CDR3 is 17 amino acids long. Trimming left V 0 bases short and J 4 bases short, with 16 bases between. CDR3 residues: CASSVGRGQGGTGELFF. The CDR3 DNA reads as TGTGCCAGCAGCGTAGGTCGGGGCCAAGGAGGCACCGGGGAGCTGTTTTTT.

Here the CDR3 DNA reads TGTGCCAGCAGTTTAGGGGCTAGCCTCGAGCAGTACTTC. This encodes CASSLGASLEQYF. This rearrangement joins TRBV27 to TRBJ2-7; D is perhaps TRBD1 or TRBD2 (5 bases each). The CDR3 contains 13 residues. Germline V gives CDR1 MNHEY, CDR2 SMNVEV (reference sequence). Trimming left V 2 bases short and J 6 bases short, with 11 bases between.

The rearrangement uses TRBV6-5 and TRBJ2-2; D perhaps matches TRBD2 (6 bases). V was shortened by 2 bases and J by 9 bases, with 10 bases between the two germline ends. Germline V gene sequence: CDR1 MNHEY, CDR2 SVGAGI. The CDR3 loop spans 13 amino acids. The CDR3 region has the DNA TGTGCCAGCAGTTACGGGACTCTACGGGAGCTGTTTTTT. Protein sequence: CASSYGTLRELFF.

A word on this clonotype: This may arise from a read error, as a much more abundant clone is one base away. The DNA is omitted, as the CDR3 cannot be located on it reliably, and the CDR3 follows TCRdb's listing. The chain is built from TRBV12-3 or TRBV12-4 and TRBJ1-4; the table's D gene call, TRBD1, was not cross checked with the DNA. Counting both end residues, the CDR3 totals 13 amino acids. The CDR3 protein is CASSFGSGSDGGF.

This clonotype has just a few counts. The chain carries TRBV25-1 and TRBJ1-6; 7 nucleotides agree with TRBD1. This CDR3 spans 15 amino acids. Germline V gives CDR1 MGHDK, CDR2 SYGVNS. Losses at the gene ends were 6 bases for V and 4 bases for J; bases not matched to a gene: 6. This chain's CDR3 is CASSPDRAYNSPLHF. Here the CDR3 DNA reads TGTGCCAGCAGCCCCGACAGGGCTTATAATTCACCCCTCCACTTT.

The V gene is TRBV12-3 or TRBV12-4, the J gene TRBJ1-4, with TRBD1 matching over 7 bases. The J segment lost 5 bases and the V segment lost 5 bases, leaving 5 bases of the junction unmatched. The CDR3 loop spans 14 amino acids. This chain's CDR3 is CASSETGLNEKLFF. The CDR3 DNA follows: TGTGCCAGCAGTGAGACAGGGCTAAATGAAAAACTGTTTTTT.

This clonotype appeared a few times. CDR3 sequence reads: CASPPRGNNYGYTF. The CDR3 region has the DNA TGTGCCAGCCCCCCACGCGGGAATAACTATGGCTACACCTTC. The rearrangement joins TRBV2 to TRBJ1-2; D gene ambiguous. The CDR3 extends over 14 amino acids. Germline-derived CDR1 and CDR2 are SNHLY and FYNNEI. V lost 8 bases, J lost 1 base, and 14 bases lay in between.

The genes are TRBV12-3 or TRBV12-4 and TRBJ2-7; D possibly corresponds to TRBD1 (5 bases). The CDR3 consists of 12 residues. Trimming removed 3 bases at V and 5 bases at J, with 8 bases between. The chain's CDR3 is CASSFEGDEQYV. The CDR3 DNA sequence: TGTGCCAGCAGTTTTGAAGGGGACGAGCAGTACGTC.

This clonotype has just a few counts. The rearrangement joins TRBV7-2 to TRBJ1-2, with a possible D match to TRBD1 (5 bases). Trimming stripped 7 bases from V and 4 bases from J, with 16 bases between. CDR3 size: 14 residues. CDR1 SGHTA and CDR2 FQGNSA come from the germline V gene. The DNA of the CDR3 is TGTGCCAGCACCCGGGACCTCGGAACCTATGGCTACACCTTC. Protein product: CASTRDLGTYGYTF.

V and J are TRBV3-1 and TRBJ2-3, with D possibly being TRBD1 (6 bases). Trimming stripped 4 bases from V and 3 bases from J, with 11 bases between. CDR3 length: 14 amino acids. Germline V gene data show CDR1 as LGHDT and CDR2 as YNNKEL (reference sequence). The CDR3 DNA reads as TGTGCCAGCAGCCCATGGACAGTTACAGATACGCAGTATTTT. Protein: CASSPWTVTDTQYF.

This clonotype has more than one count but fewer than ten. The V and J genes are TRBV6-1 and TRBJ2-1; TRBD2 might be the D (5 bases). Trimming cost V 6 bases and J 3 bases, with 12 bases left between them. CDR1 and CDR2 (germline): MNHNS, SASEGT. The CDR3 has 14 amino acids. DNA for the CDR3: TGTGCCAGCAGGGGAGAGGGCGGCTACAATGAGCAGTTCTTC. It translates to CASRGEGGYNEQFF.

With regard to this clonotype: One end of the junction fails to match germline, which may point to a read error. The J gene is TRBJ1-5, the V gene TRBV6-1; D gene uncertain. Per germline, CDR1 MNHNS and CDR2 SASEGT. The CDR3 spans 14 residues. The CDR3, as DNA: TGTGCCAGCGGACCGGTCTATAGCAATCAGGCCCAGCATTTT. Translated, it gives CASGPVYSNQAQHF.

V is TRBV12-3 or TRBV12-4 and J is TRBJ1-3; D not resolved. The length of the CDR3 is 14 residues. The V end was cut by 8 bases, the J end by 1 base, with 12 bases between. This chain's CDR3 is CASAGDRSGNTIYF. The DNA for the CDR3 is TGTGCCAGCGCCGGGGATCGATCTGGAAACACCATATATTTT.

This chain connects TRBV7-9 to TRBJ1-4, with TRBD1 as a possible D gene (5 bases). The CDR3 length is 15 residues. CDR1 SEHNR and CDR2 FQNEAQ come from the germline V gene (reference sequence). Trimming took 2 bases from V and 2 from J, leaving 9 bases between them. The CDR3 region has the DNA TGTGCCAGCAGCTTACCAGGGTTTACTAATGAAAAACTGTTTTTT. Its translation is CASSLPGFTNEKLFF. The full variable domain, in which reference TRBV7-9 and TRBJ1-4 provide the parts outside the CDR3, is DTGVSQNPRHKITKRGQNVTFRCDPISEHNRLYWYRQTLGQGPEFLTYFQNEAQLEKSRLLSDRFSAERPKGSFSTLEIQRTEQGDSAMYLCASSLPGFTNEKLFFGSGTQLSVL.

The gene calls are TRBV6-2 or TRBV6-3 and TRBJ2-7; TRBD1 is a possible D gene (6 bases). The germline V gene encodes CDR1 MNHEY and CDR2 SVGEGT. Between the trimmed V and J ends, which lost 6 bases and 13 bases, there was a span of 19 bases. There are 12 residues in the CDR3. The DNA of the CDR3 is TGTGCCAGCAGGCACAACCGGGACACCCTTTACGTC. This sequence encodes CASRHNRDTLYV.

V is TRBV7-9 and J is TRBJ1-6; D remains unclear. The germline V gene encodes CDR1 SEHNR and CDR2 FQNEAQ (reference sequence). The CDR3 contains 17 residues. V shed 0 bases and J shed 6 bases, with 15 bases lying between them. The CDR3 loop reads CASSLARSLMSNSPLHF. The CDR3 DNA follows: TGTGCCAGCAGCTTAGCGCGGTCTTTAATGAGTAATTCACCCCTCCACTTT.

This sequence joins TRBV6-8 and TRBJ2-7; 12 bases map to TRBD2. V dropped 5 bases and J dropped 0; count of bases not matched to a gene: 8. This CDR3 contains 17 residues. Germline V gene lookup returns CDR1 MNHGY and CDR2 SAAAGT. DNA of the CDR3: TGTGCCAGCAGTCCCCGACTAGCGGGGGCCTACTCCTACGAGCAGTACTTC. Translating it yields CASSPRLAGAYSYEQYF.